The sample holds a few counts of the clone carrying this TCR beta chain. The sample originates from a study of T-cell reconstitution after alpha-beta-depleted transplantation in children. It was with unique molecular identifiers that the TCRbeta library was prepared. TCRdb re-called the PCR reads with MiXCR, one entry per CDR3 protein. The repertoire holds 250,000 to 300,000 distinct CDR3 sequences, with 9.9% as singletons. This CDR3 contains 16 residues. Losses at the gene ends were 0 bases for V and 3 bases for J; bases not matched to a gene: 9. From germline, CDR1 is SGDLS and CDR2 YYNGEE. The receptor's source is a human donor who donated a stem cell graft to a child with SCID. This rearrangement joins TRBV9 to TRBJ2-7; TRBD2 matches 7 bases. Source: PBMCs from the stem cell graft donor, taken from the stem cell graft. The CDR3 sequence: CASSVADSGGVYEQYF. In DNA form, the CDR3 reads TGTGCCAGCAGCGTAGCCGATAGTGGGGGGGTCTACGAGCAGTACTTC.